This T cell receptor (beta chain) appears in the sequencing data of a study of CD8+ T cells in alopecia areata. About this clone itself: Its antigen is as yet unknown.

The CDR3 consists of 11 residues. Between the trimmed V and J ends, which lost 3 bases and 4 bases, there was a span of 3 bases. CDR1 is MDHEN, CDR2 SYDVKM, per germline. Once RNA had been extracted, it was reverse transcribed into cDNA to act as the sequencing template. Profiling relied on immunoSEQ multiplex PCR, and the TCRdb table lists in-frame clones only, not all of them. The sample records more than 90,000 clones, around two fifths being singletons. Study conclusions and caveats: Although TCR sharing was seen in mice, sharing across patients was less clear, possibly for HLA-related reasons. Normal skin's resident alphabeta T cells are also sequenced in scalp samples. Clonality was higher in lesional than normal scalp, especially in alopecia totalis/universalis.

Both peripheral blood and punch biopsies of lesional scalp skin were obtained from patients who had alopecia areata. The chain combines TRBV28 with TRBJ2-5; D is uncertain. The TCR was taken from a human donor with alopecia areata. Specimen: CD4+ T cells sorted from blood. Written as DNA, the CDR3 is TGTGCCAGCAGTTTTCGAGAGACCCAGTACTTC. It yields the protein CASSFRETQYF.